The 27 T cell receptor beta chains reported below all come from one sample, sequenced in a study of blood T cell repertoires in COVID-19. The repertoire was sequenced with immunoSEQ multiplex PCR; TCRdb's copy has only in-frame clones and lacks some. Among 35,000 to 55,000 clones, around 87% were seen once, and the ten largest hold about 5%. Source material: peripheral blood. These TCRs come from a human donor in a cohort sampled during active COVID-19.

The V and J genes are TRBV5-4 and TRBJ1-2, with 11 bases identical to TRBD1. The V segment lost 4 bases and the J segment 4 bases; nucleotides outside the gene matches: 9. Germline V lookup: CDR1 SGHNT, CDR2 YYREEE (reference sequence). This CDR3 contains 16 residues. Here the CDR3 DNA reads TGTGCCAGCAGCCGTGAGGGACAGGGGGTTGTCTATGGCTACACCTTC. Translating gives CASSREGQGVVYGYTF.

CDR3 region: CASSPRREGTEAFF. DNA of the CDR3: TGTGCCAGCTCACCCCGGCGGGAGGGAACTGAAGCTTTCTTT. V and J are TRBV18 and TRBJ1-1; D unresolved. Between the trimmed V and J ends, which lost 3 bases and 5 bases, there was a span of 13 bases. Germline V gives CDR1 KGHSH, CDR2 LQKENI. The CDR3 length is 14 residues.

V and J are TRBV7-3 and TRBJ2-1; 9 bases agree with TRBD1. This CDR3 has 17 amino acids. Germline loops: CDR1 SGHTA, CDR2 FQGTGA. Unmatched junction bases numbered 11, after V lost 5 bases and J lost 3 bases. The chain's CDR3 is CASSPTADRGYYNEQFF. Here the CDR3 DNA reads TGTGCCAGCAGCCCTACGGCGGACAGGGGTTACTACAATGAGCAGTTCTTC.

J is TRBJ1-6 and V is TRBV28, with a possible D match to TRBD1 (5 bases). The CDR3 runs 15 residues. The V and J ends lost 1 base and 6 bases respectively, with 10 bases between them. Germline V lookup: CDR1 MDHEN, CDR2 SYDVKM. The CDR3 spells CASSLLSGVNSPLHF. The CDR3 DNA reads TGTGCCAGCAGTTTATTGTCGGGGGTTAATTCACCCCTCCACTTT.

V gene TRBV6-5 combines with J gene TRBJ1-4, with D tentatively TRBD1 (5 bases). The CDR3 runs to 14 residues. V was trimmed by 10 bases and J by 7 bases, leaving 19 bases between them. The germline V gene encodes CDR1 MNHEY and CDR2 SVGAGI. CDR3 in amino acids: CATIAAGLGEKLFF. CDR3 bases: TGTGCCACTATTGCCGCGGGACTAGGTGAAAAACTGTTTTTT.

The chain links TRBV3-1 (or the pseudogene TRBV3-2) to TRBJ2-1; 9 bases match TRBD2. The V gene end was trimmed by 3 bases and the J gene end by 2 bases; junction bases not matched to a gene: 2. Germline CDR1 LGHDT, CDR2 YNNKEL (reference sequence). The CDR3 has 15 amino acids. For the CDR3, the DNA is TGTGCCAGCAGCCATAGGACTAGCGCCTACAATGAGCAGTTCTTC. This gives the protein CASSHRTSAYNEQFF.

This rearrangement joins TRBV19 to TRBJ2-7; D not certain. The CDR3 sequence is 15 residues long. Germline-derived CDR1 and CDR2 are LNHDA and SQIVND (reference sequence). Trimming removed 3 bases at V and 0 bases at J, with 12 bases between. The CDR3 bases are TGTGCCAGTAGTATGCAGGCCAGTTACTCCTACGAGCAGTACTTC. This encodes CASSMQASYSYEQYF.

The rearrangement joins TRBV24-1 to TRBJ1-5, with D possibly matching TRBD1 (6 bases). Germline CDR1 KGHDR, CDR2 SFDVKD. The V end lost 4 bases, the J end lost 3 bases, and 9 bases lay between the germline ends. The CDR3 runs to 14 residues. CDR3 bases: TGTGCCACCAGTGAAACAGGGAACAATCAGCCCCAGCATTTT. It specifies CATSETGNNQPQHF.

This clone was picked up a small number of times. The chain combines TRBV30 with TRBJ2-7; 12 bases align to TRBD2. In germline, CDR1 is GTSNPN, CDR2 SVGIG (reference sequence). Unmatched junction bases numbered 5, after V lost 0 bases and J lost 2 bases. This CDR3 spans 16 amino acids. CDR3 residues: CAWSVLAGGQTYEQYF. The CDR3, as DNA: TGTGCCTGGAGTGTACTAGCGGGGGGACAAACCTACGAGCAGTACTTC.

The chain combines TRBV3-1 (or the pseudogene TRBV3-2) with TRBJ2-3, with a weak D call TRBD2 (6 bases). This CDR3 has 17 amino acids. V lost 0 bases and J lost 0, with 13 bases in between. Germline-derived CDR1 and CDR2 are LGHDT and YNNKEL (reference sequence). The CDR3 loop is CASSQDLGGISTDTQYF. CDR3 nucleotides: TGTGCCAGCAGCCAAGATCTTGGCGGGATAAGCACAGATACGCAGTATTTT.

This clone appeared once. The chain joins TRBV24-1 to TRBJ2-6; D not resolved. With 5 bases removed from V and 0 bases from J, the gap between germline ends came to 4 bases. From germline, CDR1 is KGHDR and CDR2 SFDVKD. The CDR3 loop spans 14 amino acids. The CDR3 reads CATSANSGANVLTF. The CDR3 nucleotides read TGTGCCACCAGTGCAAACTCTGGGGCCAACGTCCTGACTTTC.

J is TRBJ1-5 and V is TRBV7-9; D may be TRBD1 (5 bases). The CDR3 extends over 14 amino acids. Per germline, CDR1 SEHNR and CDR2 FQNEAQ (reference sequence). Trimming removed 6 bases at V and 3 bases at J, with 12 bases between. CDR3 region: CASSKSGVNQPQHF. The CDR3 DNA reads TGTGCCAGCAGTAAGTCGGGGGTCAATCAGCCCCAGCATTTT.

The rearrangement uses TRBV5-1 and TRBJ1-6, with 7 bases lining up with TRBD1. V lost 2 bases to trimming and J lost 9 bases; unmatched junction nucleotides: 11. Looked up from germline, CDR1 is SGHRS and CDR2 is YFSETQ. This CDR3 spans 16 amino acids. As DNA, the CDR3 is TGCGCCAGCAGCTTAAACGTACAGGGGTTGCTTTCACCCCTCCACTTT. Residues: CASSLNVQGLLSPLHF.

The rearrangement links TRBV4-2 to TRBJ2-5, with 11 positions matching TRBD2. V gave up 0 bases and J gave up 4 bases; unmatched junction bases: 7. In germline, CDR1 is LGHNA, CDR2 YNFKEQ. The CDR3 has 17 residues. Here the CDR3 DNA reads TGTGCCAGCAGCCAAGATGGGCCTAGCGGGAGGCGAGAGACCCAGTACTTC. Translation: CASSQDGPSGRRETQYF.

V and J are TRBV4-1 and TRBJ2-3; D possibly corresponds to TRBD1 (5 bases). This CDR3 contains 16 residues. The V gene's germline CDR1 is MGHRA and CDR2 YSYEKL. Trimming cost V 1 base and J 1 base, with 12 bases left between them. For the CDR3, the DNA is TGCGCCAGCAGCCAAGTCCAGGGCTGGGGCACAGATACGCAGTATTTT. Its protein is CASSQVQGWGTDTQYF.

This clone appeared a single time. V is TRBV9 and J is TRBJ2-7, with 10 bases matching TRBD2. From germline, CDR1 is SGDLS and CDR2 YYNGEE. The CDR3 loop spans 16 amino acids. Germline trimming cut 6 bases from V and 1 base from J; bases unmatched to any gene: 10. The CDR3 reads CASTPGLAFGSYEQYF. The CDR3 DNA reads TGTGCCAGCACCCCGGGACTAGCGTTCGGGTCCTACGAGCAGTACTTC.

This clone was counted a few times. The V call is TRBV5-4, the J call TRBJ2-1; perhaps TRBD2 as D (5 bases). V was cut by 4 bases and J by 3 bases, with 17 bases left in between. The CDR3 spans 16 residues. Germline CDR1 reads SGHNT; CDR2 reads YYREEE (reference sequence). CDR3 amino acids: CASSPPEGSVYNEQFF. In DNA form, the CDR3 reads TGTGCCAGCAGCCCCCCAGAGGGTTCGGTCTACAATGAGCAGTTCTTC.

This clone showed up just once. This chain connects TRBV10-1 to TRBJ2-5, with 9 bases matching TRBD2. This CDR3 is 15 amino acids long. Germline-derived CDR1 and CDR2 are WNHNN and SYGVQD (reference sequence). Trimming cost V 2 bases and J 4 bases; bases outside gene matches: 5. CDR3 nucleotides: TGCGCCAGCAGTGAGACCAGCGGGAGGAGAGAGACCCAGTACTTC. Translating gives CASSETSGRRETQYF.

The CDR3 DNA follows: TGTGCCAGCAGTCTCCACTATTCCGAGCAGTACTTC. Amino acid sequence: CASSLHYSEQYF. V gene TRBV6-5 combines with J gene TRBJ2-7; unclear D gene. This CDR3 has 12 residues. V was clipped by 5 bases and J by 6 bases, with 11 bases between them. The germline gives CDR1 MNHEY, CDR2 SVGAGI.

The V call is TRBV10-3, the J call TRBJ1-1; D gene unclear. The length of the CDR3 is 15 residues. The germline V gene has CDR1 ENHRY and CDR2 SYGVKD. Trimming left V 2 bases short and J 1 base short, with 11 bases between. For the CDR3, the DNA is TGTGCCATCAGTGAGAACATGAACCCGAACACTGAAGCTTTCTTT. Its translation: CAISENMNPNTEAFF.

The chain's CDR3 is CSVGAGVGNTIYF. The CDR3 nucleotides are TGCAGCGTTGGAGCAGGGGTTGGAAACACCATATATTTT. The rearrangement links TRBV29-1 to TRBJ1-3; the D gene is possibly TRBD1 (6 bases). This CDR3 contains 13 residues. Trimming left V 4 bases short and J 3 bases short, with 10 bases between. Germline V gives CDR1 SQVTM, CDR2 ANQGSEA.

The chain employs TRBV9 and TRBJ2-2; 13 positions match TRBD2. The CDR3 totals 19 residues. J lost 6 bases, V lost 3 bases, and 14 bases had no gene match. The germline CDR1 and CDR2 sequences are SGDLS and YYNGEE. The CDR3 sequence: CASSAPRTSGSPRAGELFF. The CDR3 coding sequence is TGTGCCAGCAGCGCGCCCCGGACTAGCGGGAGTCCCCGCGCCGGGGAGCTGTTTTTT. Variable domain in full (rest from reference TRBV9 and TRBJ2-2): DSGVTQTPKHLITATGQRVTLRCSPRSGDLSVYWYQQSLDQGLQFLIQYYNGEERAKGNILERFSAQQFPDLHSELNLSSLELGDSALYFCASSAPRTSGSPRAGELFFGEGSRLTVL.

The V gene is TRBV15, the J gene TRBJ2-5; 8 nucleotides agree with TRBD1. J lost 5 bases, V lost 11 bases, and 10 bases had no gene match. Germline V CDR1 and CDR2: LNHNV, YYDKDF (reference sequence). The CDR3 consists of 13 residues. CDR3: CAASTGVWETQYF. For the CDR3, the DNA is TGTGCCGCATCGACAGGGGTATGGGAGACCCAGTACTTC.

V is TRBV14 and J is TRBJ2-1; TRBD2 aligns across 12 bases. The trim removed 4 bases at V and 0 bases at J, leaving 10 bases unmatched. The germline V gene encodes CDR1 SGHDN and CDR2 FVKESK. The CDR3 spans 19 residues. This CDR3 reads CASSRPRTSGDSSYNEQFF. CDR3 in DNA: TGTGCCAGCAGCCGCCCCAGGACTAGCGGGGATAGCTCCTACAATGAGCAGTTCTTC.

The chain couples TRBV5-6 to TRBJ2-5, with 10 nucleotides matching TRBD2. The CDR3 is 17 amino acids. Germline lookup yields CDR1 SGHDT and CDR2 YYEEEE. V shed 2 bases, J shed 5 bases, and the junction held 12 bases outside the gene matches. The CDR3 here is CASSLPLAGAGRETQYF. For the CDR3, the DNA is TGTGCCAGCAGCTTACCGCTAGCGGGAGCCGGTAGGGAGACCCAGTACTTC.

The V and J genes are TRBV7-8 and TRBJ2-2, with TRBD2 matching over 11 bases. Germline lookup yields CDR1 SGHVS and CDR2 FQNEAQ. This CDR3 has 19 amino acids. The trim removed 1 base at V and 0 bases at J, leaving 7 bases unmatched. The CDR3 DNA follows: TGTGCCAGCAGCTTAGAGCGTCCGGGACTAGCGGCGAACACCGGGGAGCTGTTTTTT. Translating gives CASSLERPGLAANTGELFF.

This clone was detected a few times. V is TRBV30 and J is TRBJ2-4; no reliable D call. Germline lookup yields CDR1 GTSNPN and CDR2 SVGIG (reference sequence). V lost 3 bases, J lost 7 bases, and 13 bases lay in between. The CDR3 sequence is 13 residues long. The CDR3: CAWRTERRNIQYF. CDR3 sequence (DNA): TGTGCCTGGAGGACGGAGAGAAGGAACATTCAGTACTTC. The variable domain in full, with the rest retrieved from reference TRBV30 and TRBJ2-4, is SQTIHQWPATLVQPVGSPLSLECTVEGTSNPNLYWYRQAAGRGLQLLFYSVGIGQISSEVPQNLSASRPQDRQFILSSKKLLLSDSGFYLCAWRTERRNIQYFGAGTRLSVL.